This T cell receptor beta chain emerged from a study of a mutant IDH1 vaccine in newly diagnosed glioma. Overall study: First vaccine doses came 4-6 weeks after radiotherapy alone, or with temozolomide cycles. Visit V12 happened at week 35; visit V13 happened at week 47. Overall study findings and caveats: Vaccine-induced immune responses occurred in 93.3% of patients.

Germline V lookup: CDR1 MDHEN, CDR2 SYDVKM. J lost 5 bases, V lost 4 bases, and 6 bases had no gene match. This CDR3 region has 14 residues. Here immunoSEQ multiplex PCR was the method, and the copy in TCRdb shows in-frame clones only, minus some. This sample has approximately 80,000 clones; approximately 78% occur once, and the top ten carry roughly 5.6%. The time point is: week 47, end of study. Each vaccine dose was 300 ug of mutant IDH1 20-mer peptide, with topical imiquimod. In every donor, the tumor was a new WHO grade 3 or 4 IDH1-mutant, ATRX-lost astrocytoma. Turning to this clone: No antigen is known for it.

The J gene is TRBJ1-2, the V gene TRBV28; 8 bases agree with TRBD1. The receptor was isolated from a middle-aged man with glioma. The sample here was PBMCs, taken from a glioma patient whose treatment included an IDH1 peptide vaccine. The CDR3 sequence is CASSSGTGVYGYTF. The CDR3 DNA reads as TGTGCCAGCAGTTCCGGGACAGGTGTTTATGGCTACACCTTC.